Listed here are 8 T cell receptor beta chains from one sample, sequenced in a study of CD8 T cells in Susac syndrome. It was with random hexamers that roughly 0.5 to 1 ug RNA was reverse transcribed. TCRdb ran MiXCR on the immunoSEQ multiplex PCR reads and lists one entry per CDR3 protein. There are approximately 270,000 distinct CDR3 sequences in the sample; just under 95% occur only once, and approximately 0.072% lies in the top ten. Sequenced sample: CD4+ T cells from PBMCs. The source is a human donor with multiple sclerosis.

The rearrangement links TRBV20-1 to TRBJ2-3, with D possibly TRBD1 on 5 matching bases. This CDR3 is built from 13 residues. Germline CDR1 DFQATT, CDR2 SNEGSKA (reference sequence). Trimming cost V 7 bases and J 4 bases, with 15 bases left between them. As DNA, the CDR3 is TGCAGTGGGGCGAGCAGGGTAGCAGATACGCAGTATTTT. Amino acid sequence: CSGASRVADTQYF.

V usage is TRBV12-3 or TRBV12-4 and J usage is TRBJ1-6; D is uncertain. Trimming removed 6 bases at V and 7 bases at J, with 10 bases between. The CDR3 loop spans 13 amino acids. In DNA form, the CDR3 reads TGTGCCAGCAGCGTCGGGGAGAATTCACCCCTCCACTTT. Translating it yields CASSVGENSPLHF.

The chain employs TRBV7-6 and TRBJ2-6; maybe TRBD1 (6 bases). V shed 1 base and J shed 0 bases, with 13 bases lying between them. The CDR3 has 18 amino acids. The germline V gene encodes CDR1 SGHVS and CDR2 FNYEAQ. The CDR3 DNA follows: TGTGCCAGCAGCTTAGGTCGGGACACGGCCTCTGGGGCCAACGTCCTGACTTTC. It translates to CASSLGRDTASGANVLTF.

The rearrangement joins TRBV7-2 to TRBJ2-5; either TRBD1 or TRBD2 may supply D (5 bases each). Germline lookup yields CDR1 SGHTA and CDR2 FQGNSA. The CDR3 contains 14 residues. V was cut by 7 bases and J by 4 bases, with 16 bases left in between. The CDR3 DNA sequence: TGTGCCAGCACCCCGGGACGAGGGCGAGAGACCCAGTACTTC. As protein: CASTPGRGRETQYF. The entire variable domain, with the rest obtained from reference TRBV7-2 and TRBJ2-5, is as follows: GAGVSQSPSNKVTEKGKDVELRCDPISGHTALYWYRQSLGQGLEFLIYFQGNSAPDKSGLPSDRFSAERTGGSVSTLTIQRTQQEDSAVYLCASTPGRGRETQYFGPGTRLLVL.

The chain employs TRBV5-6 and TRBJ2-2; 7 nucleotides agree with TRBD1. The CDR3 contains 14 residues. Germline CDR1 SGHDT, CDR2 YYEEEE. Losses at the gene ends were 2 bases for V and 10 bases for J; bases not matched to a gene: 8. CDR3 amino acids: CASSFRGLVEELFF. The CDR3, as DNA: TGTGCCAGCAGCTTTAGGGGGCTTGTTGAGGAGCTGTTTTTT. The variable domain in full, with the rest retrieved from reference TRBV5-6 and TRBJ2-2, is DAGVTQSPTHLIKTRGQQVTLRCSPKSGHDTVSWYQQALGQGPQFIFQYYEEEERQRGNFPDRFSGHQFPNYSSELNVNALLLGDSALYLCASSFRGLVEELFFGEGSRLTVL.

Of note for this clonotype: A junction end diverges from the germline sequence, so it may reflect a read error. DNA for the CDR3: TGTGCTAGCAGCGCCGGGACTCCTAGCACAGATACGCAGTATTTT. The encoded protein is CASSAGTPSTDTQYF. This chain connects TRBV7-7 to TRBJ2-3; D perhaps matches TRBD2 (6 bases). In germline, CDR1 is SSHAT, CDR2 FNYEAQ (reference sequence). CDR3 length: 15 amino acids.

This chain connects TRBV12-3 or TRBV12-4 to TRBJ1-6, with 7 bases aligning to TRBD1. CDR3 length: 16 amino acids. J lost 4 bases, V lost 0 bases, and 3 bases had no gene match. The CDR3 nucleotides are TGTGCCAGCAGTTTAGCGGGACAGCAATATAATTCACCCCTCCACTTT. This translates into CASSLAGQQYNSPLHF.

This chain joins TRBV11-2 and TRBJ1-2; 8 bases match TRBD1. The V segment lost 5 bases and the J segment 4 bases; nucleotides outside the gene matches: 12. Germline values: CDR1 SGHAT, CDR2 FQNNGV. The CDR3 has 16 amino acids. CDR3 sequence: CASSQAAGGVPYGYTF. CDR3 DNA sequence: TGTGCCAGCAGCCAGGCGGCAGGGGGCGTCCCCTATGGCTACACCTTC.